Listed below are T cell receptor beta chains from one sample, sequenced in a study of T cell responses to AZD1222 COVID-19 vaccine. TCRdb's copy holds only in-frame clones and misses some; the assay was immunoSEQ multiplex PCR. Of 250,000 to 300,000 clones in the sample, 90% to 95% were seen once. The material sequenced was peripheral blood, taken 28 days after the second AZD1222 dose. These receptors came from an adult who received the AZD1222 COVID-19 vaccine. CDR3s include the opening cysteine and the closing phenylalanine or tryptophan. A D gene is named only where the DNA matches it firmly. A clone size is listed for some rows: how often the clone was seen (once, few, many), or a class if it is expanded.

cdr3_length d_call clone_size j_call v_call cdr3_nt cdr3_aa
10 NA NA TRBJ2-7 TRBV6-6 TGTGCCAGCAGTTACCCCTGGCAGTACTTC CASSYPWQYF
14 TRBD2 NA TRBJ2-1 TRBV4-1 TGCGCCAGCAGCCAGATAGCGGGGATCAATGAGCAGTTCTTC CASSQIAGINEQFF
13 NA once TRBJ2-5 TRBV6-5 TGTGCCAGCAGTTACACCCAACAAGAGACCCAGTACTTC CASSYTQQETQYF
14 TRBD1 NA TRBJ1-2 TRBV7-3 TGTGCCAGCAGCTTAATGGGACAGGGGGATGGCTACACCTTC CASSLMGQGDGYTF
16 NA NA TRBJ2-2 TRBV7-2 TGTGCCAGCAGCTTAGAGATCCGGGGGAACACCGGGGAGCTGTTTTTT CASSLEIRGNTGELFF
13 NA NA TRBJ1-5 TRBV6-5 TGTGCCAGCAGGATGACATATTATCAGCCCCAGCATTTT CASRMTYYQPQHF
14 NA NA TRBJ2-1 TRBV19 TGTGCCAGTAGACGATCTAGCGCCTACAATGAGCAGTTCTTC CASRRSSAYNEQFF
14 NA NA TRBJ2-7 TRBV27 TGTGCCAGCAGTTTATCAGCGGGTTCCTACGAGCAGTACTTC CASSLSAGSYEQYF
18 TRBD2 NA TRBJ2-2 TRBV7-8 TGTGCCAGCAGCTTCCCCTGGAGGGTAGCGGGGAACACCGGGGAGCTGTTTTTT CASSFPWRVAGNTGELFF
15 TRBD1 NA TRBJ2-5 TRBV28 TGTGCCAGCAGTTCAGAACTGGGACAGTCAGAGACCCAGTACTTC CASSSELGQSETQYF
12 TRBD2 NA TRBJ2-7 TRBV7-2 TGTGCCCCGGGACTAGCAAATAACGAGCAGTACTTC CAPGLANNEQYF
15 TRBD1 NA TRBJ2-1 TRBV25-1 TGTGCCAGCAGTGAACCCCAGACAGGGTACGATGAGCAGTTCTTC CASSEPQTGYDEQFF
14 NA NA TRBJ1-1 TRBV28 TGTGCCAGCAGTTTCTGGGGCAGGAACACTGAAGCTTTCTTT CASSFWGRNTEAFF
13 NA NA TRBJ1-2 TRBV7-8 TGTGCCAGCAGCTTGAGCGTTAACTATGGCTACACCTTC CASSLSVNYGYTF
12 NA NA TRBJ1-2 TRBV6-1 TGTGCCAGCAGTGAAGTCGGGGATGGCTACACCTTC CASSEVGDGYTF
16 NA few TRBJ2-3 TRBV6-4 TGTGCCAGCAGTGACGGGGAGCGGGACAACACAGATACGCAGTATTTT CASSDGERDNTDTQYF
15 NA NA TRBJ1-3 TRBV15 TGTGCCACCAGCAGAGATCTGGGTAGTGGAAACACCATATATTTT CATSRDLGSGNTIYF
14 NA NA TRBJ1-6 TRBV9 TGTGCCAGCAGCACAACAGGGAATAATTCACCCCTCCACTTT CASSTTGNNSPLHF
17 NA NA TRBJ1-2 TRBV5-4 TGTGCCAGCAGCTTGTCAGTGGGTTCGAGGGGGGACGGCGGCTACACCTTC CASSLSVGSRGDGGYTF
16 NA NA TRBJ1-2 TRBV6-1 TGTGCCAGCAGTGAAGCGTTTTCGAGGCCCGGCGATGGCTACACCTTC CASSEAFSRPGDGYTF
14 TRBD1 NA TRBJ2-1 TRBV7-9 TGTGCCAGCAGCTTGGCAGGGGGAAACAATGAGCAGTTCTTC CASSLAGGNNEQFF
15 NA NA TRBJ1-1 TRBV5-1 TGCGCCAGCAGCTCAGAGGGGACAAAAGGCACTGAAGCTTTCTTT CASSSEGTKGTEAFF
15 TRBD1 once TRBJ2-7 TRBV9 TGTGCCAGCAGCCCGGGACAGGGGCAGGCCTACGAGCAGTACTTC CASSPGQGQAYEQYF
12 NA NA TRBJ1-1 TRBV29-1 TGCAGCGCCCCGACAGGGAACACTGAAGCTTTCTTT CSAPTGNTEAFF
14 TRBD1 NA TRBJ2-7 TRBV29-1 TGCAGCGTCATACCGGGACAGGGCATCTACGAGCAGTACTTC CSVIPGQGIYEQYF
15 NA NA TRBJ1-4 TRBV7-9 TGTGCCAGCAGCTTAATCGGCAGGGTTGGGGAAAAACTGTTTTTT CASSLIGRVGEKLFF
14 NA NA TRBJ2-7 TRBV25-1 TGTGCCAGCACCCTCCACGTGGTCTCCTACGAGCAGTACTTC CASTLHVVSYEQYF
12 NA NA TRBJ2-7 TRBV12-3/TRBV12-4 TGTGCCAGCAGTTTACGACGGCACGAGCAGTACTTC CASSLRRHEQYF
13 NA NA TRBJ2-7 TRBV28 TGTGCCAGCAGTTTATCATTCCCCTACGAGCAGTACTTC CASSLSFPYEQYF
17 TRBD2 once TRBJ2-1 TRBV18 TGTGCCAGCTCACCAAACCTCTTTAGCGGGAGGGCCCATGAGCAGTTCTTC CASSPNLFSGRAHEQFF
15 NA few TRBJ1-1 TRBV21-1 TGTGCCAGCAGCAAAGCGCGAGGCCTGAACACTGAAGCTTTCTTT CASSKARGLNTEAFF
17 TRBD1 NA TRBJ2-3 TRBV28 TGTGCCAGCAGTCCATCTATCGGACAGGGGGGCACAGATACGCAGTATTTT CASSPSIGQGGTDTQYF
11 NA NA TRBJ2-7 TRBV25-1 TGTGCCAGCACCCCTGGGGGGGAGCAGTACTTC CASTPGGEQYF
14 NA NA TRBJ1-1 TRBV29-1 TGCAGCGTTTCCACCCGGGGGGAGCACACTGAAGCTTTCTTT CSVSTRGEHTEAFF
16 NA NA TRBJ1-5 TRBV7-8 TGTGCCAGCAGCCCTAGGGGTACAGGTAGCAATCAGCCCCAGCATTTT CASSPRGTGSNQPQHF
13 TRBD1 NA TRBJ2-7 TRBV7-2 TGTGCCAGCAGCAGACAGGGTATCGACGAGCAGTACTTC CASSRQGIDEQYF
19 TRBD2 NA TRBJ2-3 TRBV9 TGTGCCAGCAGCGTAGAAGTCGGCGGGAGCGTCCTAAGGGGAGATACGCAGTATTTT CASSVEVGGSVLRGDTQYF
19 TRBD1 NA TRBJ2-5 TRBV4-1 TGCGCCAGCAGCCATTACCCCGGACGGACTGGGACAGGGGAAGAGACCCAGTACTTC CASSHYPGRTGTGEETQYF
15 NA NA TRBJ2-7 TRBV7-3 TGTGCCAGCAGCTTAGGTAGGGGGGCTTCCTACGAGCAGTACTTC CASSLGRGASYEQYF
15 NA NA TRBJ1-2 TRBV18 TGTGCCAGCTCACCACTTGGAGGAGGGAAGGATGGCTACACCTTC CASSPLGGGKDGYTF
12 NA NA TRBJ1-3 TRBV5-4 TGTGCCAGCAGCAGGAAGGGAAACACCATATATTTT CASSRKGNTIYF
13 NA NA TRBJ2-5 TRBV2 TGTGCCAGCAGTGGAGACCGCCAAGAGACCCAGTACTTC CASSGDRQETQYF
14 NA NA TRBJ1-5 TRBV19 TGTGCCAGTTCCCCCGGGACCCACAATCAGCCCCAGCATTTT CASSPGTHNQPQHF
15 TRBD1 NA TRBJ1-2 TRBV7-2 TGTGCCAGCAGCTCGACCGGGACAGGGGTGGTGGGCTACACCTTC CASSSTGTGVVGYTF
13 NA NA TRBJ2-2 TRBV7-2 TGTGCCAGCAGCAAAGACGGACTCGGGGAGCTGTTTTTT CASSKDGLGELFF
14 NA NA TRBJ2-4 TRBV6-5 TGTGCCAGCAGTTACTGGGGGGCGCGTAACATTCAGTACTTC CASSYWGARNIQYF
12 NA NA TRBJ1-2 TRBV5-1 TGCGCCAGCAGCTTTACGGCAGAGGGCTACACCTTC CASSFTAEGYTF
15 NA NA TRBJ2-7 TRBV6-5 TGTGCCAGCAGCCTCACCCCGGACACTTCCTACGAGCAGTACTTC CASSLTPDTSYEQYF
14 NA NA TRBJ2-7 TRBV18 TGTGCCAGCTCACCCCGGGACGGCTCCTACGAGCAGTACTTC CASSPRDGSYEQYF
15 NA once TRBJ1-2 TRBV5-1 TGCGCCAGCAGCTTGGACAGAACCGGTATTGATGGCTACACCTTC CASSLDRTGIDGYTF
12 NA NA TRBJ1-2 TRBV14 TGTGCCAGCAGCTACGTACGGGGGAGCTACACCTTC CASSYVRGSYTF
15 NA NA TRBJ2-1 TRBV2 TGTGCCAGCAGTGAAGCGGAGGGGCGTAGCAATGAGCAGTTCTTC CASSEAEGRSNEQFF
13 NA NA TRBJ1-1 TRBV6-5 TGTGCCAGCAGCCTGATGGGAACCACTGAAGCTTTCTTT CASSLMGTTEAFF
14 NA NA TRBJ2-7 TRBV2 TGTGCCAGCAGTGGGGGACACCGAGCCTACGAGCAGTACTTC CASSGGHRAYEQYF
13 NA once TRBJ1-2 TRBV10-2 TGCGCCAGCAGTGAGTCGTTGGACGGAGGCTACACCTTC CASSESLDGGYTF
15 NA NA TRBJ2-1 TRBV5-8 TGTGCCAGCAGCTTTGAGGGAAGCTCCTACAATGAGCAGTTCTTC CASSFEGSSYNEQFF
13 NA NA TRBJ1-6 TRBV28 TGTGCCAGCAGTCGCTCCTATAATTCACCCCTCCACTTT CASSRSYNSPLHF
13 NA NA TRBJ2-5 TRBV10-3 TGTGCCATCAGTGAGTATAGGGTGGAGACCCAGTACTTC CAISEYRVETQYF
15 NA few TRBJ1-3 TRBV3-1/TRBV3-2 TGTGCCAGCAGCCACGCCGGGAGGTCTGGAAACACCATATATTTT CASSHAGRSGNTIYF
16 NA NA TRBJ2-6 TRBV5-1 TGCGCCAGCAGCTTACAGGGATCGGCTGGGGCCAACGTCCTGACTTTC CASSLQGSAGANVLTF